This T cell receptor beta chain came from a study of blood T cell repertoires in COVID-19. CDR1 is SNHLY, CDR2 FYNNEI, per germline. The V and J ends lost 5 bases and 5 bases respectively, with 15 bases between them. CDR3 length: 14 amino acids. The data were produced by immunoSEQ multiplex PCR, yet TCRdb's version contains in-frame clones alone and is incomplete. This sample has about half a million clones, with approximately 92% found just once. In this sample, this clone turned up once. Specimen: peripheral blood. The chain couples TRBV2 to TRBJ2-5; tentative D call: TRBD2 (6 bases). The sequence derives from a man younger than 35 with COVID-19, enrolled during active disease. The CDR3 loop reads CASSPWDGGETQYF. Here the CDR3 DNA reads TGTGCCAGCAGTCCCTGGGACGGAGGGGAGACCCAGTACTTC. Together with reference TRBV2 and TRBJ2-5, the CDR3 gives the full variable domain: EPEVTQTPSHQVTQMGQEVILRCVPISNHLYFYWYRQILGQKVEFLVSFYNNEISEKSEIFDDQFSVERPDGSNFTLKIRSTKLEDSAMYFCASSPWDGGETQYFGPGTRLLVL.